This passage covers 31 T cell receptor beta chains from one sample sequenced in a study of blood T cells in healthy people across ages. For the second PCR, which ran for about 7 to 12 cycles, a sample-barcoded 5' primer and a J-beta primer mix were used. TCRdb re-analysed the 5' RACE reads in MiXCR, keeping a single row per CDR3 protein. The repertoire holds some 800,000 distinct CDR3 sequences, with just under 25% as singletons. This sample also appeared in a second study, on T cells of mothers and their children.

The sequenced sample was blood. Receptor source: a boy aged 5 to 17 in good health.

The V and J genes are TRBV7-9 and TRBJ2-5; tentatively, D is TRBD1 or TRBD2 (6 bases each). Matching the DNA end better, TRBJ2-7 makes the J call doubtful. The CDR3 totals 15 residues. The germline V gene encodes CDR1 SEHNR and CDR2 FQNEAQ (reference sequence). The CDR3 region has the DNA TGTGCCAGCACCCTAGGAGGGACAAAACCGTACGAGCAGTACTTC. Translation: CASTLGGTKPYEQYF.

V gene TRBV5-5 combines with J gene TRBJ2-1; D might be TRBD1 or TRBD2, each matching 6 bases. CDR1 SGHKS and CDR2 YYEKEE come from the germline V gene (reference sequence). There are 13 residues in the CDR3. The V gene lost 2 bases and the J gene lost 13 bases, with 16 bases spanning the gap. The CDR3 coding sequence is TGTGCCAGCAGCTTCGACCCAGGGGAGGTTCAGTTCTTC. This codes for CASSFDPGEVQFF.

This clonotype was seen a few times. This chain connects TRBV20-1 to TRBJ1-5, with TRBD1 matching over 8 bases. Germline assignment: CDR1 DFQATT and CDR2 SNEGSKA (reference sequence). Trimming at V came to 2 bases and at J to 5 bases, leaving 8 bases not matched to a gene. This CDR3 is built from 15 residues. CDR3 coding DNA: TGCAGTGCTAGAACACTGGACAGGGCAGATCAGCCCCAGCATTTT. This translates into CSARTLDRADQPQHF.

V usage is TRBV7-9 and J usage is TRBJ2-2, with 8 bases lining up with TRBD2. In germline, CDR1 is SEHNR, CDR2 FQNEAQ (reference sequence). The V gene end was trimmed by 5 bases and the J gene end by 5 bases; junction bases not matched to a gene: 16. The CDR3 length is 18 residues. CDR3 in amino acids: CASSHLRGGRASTGELFF. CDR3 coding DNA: TGTGCCAGCAGCCACTTGCGCGGGGGGCGAGCGAGTACCGGGGAGCTGTTTTTT. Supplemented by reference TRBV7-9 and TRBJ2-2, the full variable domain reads DTGVSQNPRHKITKRGQNVTFRCDPISEHNRLYWYRQTLGQGPEFLTYFQNEAQLEKSRLLSDRFSAERPKGSFSTLEIQRTEQGDSAMYLCASSHLRGGRASTGELFFGEGSRLTVL.

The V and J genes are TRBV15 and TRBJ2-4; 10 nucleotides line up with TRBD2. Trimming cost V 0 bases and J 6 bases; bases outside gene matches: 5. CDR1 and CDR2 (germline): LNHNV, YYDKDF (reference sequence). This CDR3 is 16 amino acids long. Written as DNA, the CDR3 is TGTGCCACCAGCAGAGATCTCGCTAGCGGGAGAAACATTCAGTACTTC. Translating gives CATSRDLASGRNIQYF.

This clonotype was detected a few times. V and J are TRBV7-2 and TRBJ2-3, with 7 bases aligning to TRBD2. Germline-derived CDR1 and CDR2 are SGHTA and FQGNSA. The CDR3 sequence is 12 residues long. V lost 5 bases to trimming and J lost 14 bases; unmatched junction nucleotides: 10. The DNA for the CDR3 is TGTGCCAGCAGCCTGGGACTACCCTACCGGTATTTT. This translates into CASSLGLPYRYF.

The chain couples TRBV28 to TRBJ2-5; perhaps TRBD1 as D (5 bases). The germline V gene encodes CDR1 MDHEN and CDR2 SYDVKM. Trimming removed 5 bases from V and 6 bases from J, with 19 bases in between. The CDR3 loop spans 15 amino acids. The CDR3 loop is CASSTLSRVEKTQYF. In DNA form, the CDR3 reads TGTGCCAGCAGTACCCTGTCCAGGGTTGAAAAGACCCAGTACTTC. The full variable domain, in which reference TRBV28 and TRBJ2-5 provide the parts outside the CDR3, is DVKVTQSSRYLVKRTGEKVFLECVQDMDHENMFWYRQDPGLGLRLIYFSYDVKMKEKGDIPEGYSVSREKKERFSLILESASTNQTSMYLCASSTLSRVEKTQYFGPGTRLLVL.

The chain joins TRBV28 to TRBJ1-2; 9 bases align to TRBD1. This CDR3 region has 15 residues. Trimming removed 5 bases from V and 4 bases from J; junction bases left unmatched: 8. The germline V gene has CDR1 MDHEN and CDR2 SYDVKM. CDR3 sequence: CASSLPGQGFYGYTF. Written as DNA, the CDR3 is TGTGCCAGCAGTCTACCGGGACAGGGATTCTATGGCTACACCTTC.

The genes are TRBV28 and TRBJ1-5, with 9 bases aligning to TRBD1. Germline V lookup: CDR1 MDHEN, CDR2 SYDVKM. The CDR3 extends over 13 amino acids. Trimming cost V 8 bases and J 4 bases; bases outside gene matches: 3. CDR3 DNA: TGTGCCAGCTACAGGGGGCGGAATCAGCCCCAGCATTTT. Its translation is CASYRGRNQPQHF. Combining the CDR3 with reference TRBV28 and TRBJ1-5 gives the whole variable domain DVKVTQSSRYLVKRTGEKVFLECVQDMDHENMFWYRQDPGLGLRLIYFSYDVKMKEKGDIPEGYSVSREKKERFSLILESASTNQTSMYLCASYRGRNQPQHFGDGTRLSIL.

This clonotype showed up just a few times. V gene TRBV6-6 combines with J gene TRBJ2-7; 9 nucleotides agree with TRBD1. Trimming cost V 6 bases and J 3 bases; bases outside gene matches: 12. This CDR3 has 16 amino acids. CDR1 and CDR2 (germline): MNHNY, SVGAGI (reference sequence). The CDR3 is CASRPGQGRMVYEQYF. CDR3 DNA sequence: TGTGCCAGCAGACCCGGACAGGGGAGGATGGTCTACGAGCAGTACTTC.

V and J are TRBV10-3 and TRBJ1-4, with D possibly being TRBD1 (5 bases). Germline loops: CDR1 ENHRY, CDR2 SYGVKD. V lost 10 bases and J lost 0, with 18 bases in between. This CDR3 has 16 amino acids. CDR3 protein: CATQGSSAPTNEKLFF. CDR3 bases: TGTGCCACTCAGGGATCGTCGGCCCCAACTAATGAAAAACTGTTTTTT.

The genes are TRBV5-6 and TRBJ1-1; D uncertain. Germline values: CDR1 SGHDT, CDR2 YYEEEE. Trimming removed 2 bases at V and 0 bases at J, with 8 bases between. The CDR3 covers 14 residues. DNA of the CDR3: TGTGCCAGCAGCTTCGGGATTATGAACACTGAAGCTTTCTTT. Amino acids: CASSFGIMNTEAFF.

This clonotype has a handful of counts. The CDR3 sequence is CSAGLAGGGGGTQYF. Written as DNA, the CDR3 is TGCAGTGCAGGACTAGCGGGAGGCGGGGGTGGGACCCAGTACTTC. This sequence joins TRBV20-1 and TRBJ2-5; TRBD2 matches 14 bases. Germline V gene sequence: CDR1 DFQATT, CDR2 SNEGSKA (reference sequence). This CDR3 contains 15 residues. The V gene end was trimmed by 6 bases and the J gene end by 7 bases; junction bases not matched to a gene: 10.

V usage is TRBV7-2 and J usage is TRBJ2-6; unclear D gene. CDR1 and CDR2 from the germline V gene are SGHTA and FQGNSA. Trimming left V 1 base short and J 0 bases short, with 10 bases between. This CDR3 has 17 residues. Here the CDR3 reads CASSLGPNTSGANVLTF. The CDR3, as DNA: TGTGCCAGCAGCTTAGGGCCCAACACCTCTGGGGCCAACGTCCTGACTTTC.

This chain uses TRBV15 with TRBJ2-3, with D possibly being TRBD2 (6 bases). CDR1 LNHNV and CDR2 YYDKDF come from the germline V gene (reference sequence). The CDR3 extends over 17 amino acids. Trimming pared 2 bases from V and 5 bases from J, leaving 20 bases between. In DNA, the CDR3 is TGTGCCACCAGCAGAACGTGGTTGGGCGGGGCGCGAGATACGCAGTATTTT. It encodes CATSRTWLGGARDTQYF. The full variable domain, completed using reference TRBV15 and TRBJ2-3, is DAMVIQNPRYQVTQFGKPVTLSCSQTLNHNVMYWYQQKSSQAPKLLFHYYDKDFNNEADTPDNFQSRRPNTSFCFLDIRSPGLGDTAMYLCATSRTWLGGARDTQYFGPGTRLTVL.

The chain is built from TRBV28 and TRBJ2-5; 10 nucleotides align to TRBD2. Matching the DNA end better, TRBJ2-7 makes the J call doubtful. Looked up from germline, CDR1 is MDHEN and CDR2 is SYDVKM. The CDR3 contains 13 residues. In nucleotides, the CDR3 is TGTGCCAGCAGGAGGACTAGCGGCTACGAGCAGTACTTC. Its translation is CASRRTSGYEQYF.

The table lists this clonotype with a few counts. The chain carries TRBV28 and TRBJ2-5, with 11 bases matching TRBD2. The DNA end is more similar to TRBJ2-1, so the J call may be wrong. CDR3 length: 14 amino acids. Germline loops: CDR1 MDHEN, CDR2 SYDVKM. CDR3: CATGTSGSWNEQFF. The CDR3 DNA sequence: TGTGCCACCGGCACTAGCGGGAGTTGGAATGAGCAGTTCTTC.

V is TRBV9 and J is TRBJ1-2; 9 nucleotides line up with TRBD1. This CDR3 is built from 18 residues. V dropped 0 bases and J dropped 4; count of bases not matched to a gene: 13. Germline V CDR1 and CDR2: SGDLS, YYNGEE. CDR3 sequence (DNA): TGTGCCAGCAGCGTAGACCCGGGACAGGGCCCAAAACTCTATGGCTACACCTTC. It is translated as CASSVDPGQGPKLYGYTF. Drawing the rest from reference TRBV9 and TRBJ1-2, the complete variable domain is DSGVTQTPKHLITATGQRVTLRCSPRSGDLSVYWYQQSLDQGLQFLIQYYNGEERAKGNILERFSAQQFPDLHSELNLSSLELGDSALYFCASSVDPGQGPKLYGYTFGSGTRLTVV.

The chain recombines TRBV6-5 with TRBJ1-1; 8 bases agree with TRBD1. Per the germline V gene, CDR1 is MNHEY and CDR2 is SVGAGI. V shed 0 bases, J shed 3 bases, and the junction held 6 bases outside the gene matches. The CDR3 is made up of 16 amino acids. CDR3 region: CASSYSGRGQDTEAFF. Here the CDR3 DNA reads TGTGCCAGCAGTTACTCGGGCAGGGGGCAGGACACTGAAGCTTTCTTT.

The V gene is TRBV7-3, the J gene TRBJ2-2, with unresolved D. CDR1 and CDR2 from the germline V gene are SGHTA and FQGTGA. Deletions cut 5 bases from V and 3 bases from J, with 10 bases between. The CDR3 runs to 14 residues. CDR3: CASSLMRHTGELFF. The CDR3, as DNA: TGTGCCAGCAGCCTAATGAGGCACACCGGGGAGCTGTTTTTT.

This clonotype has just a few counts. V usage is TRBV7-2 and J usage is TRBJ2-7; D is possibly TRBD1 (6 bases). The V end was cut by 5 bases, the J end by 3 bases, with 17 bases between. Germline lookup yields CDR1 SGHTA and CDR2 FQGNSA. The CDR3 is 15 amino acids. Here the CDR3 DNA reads TGTGCCAGCAGCGGGTCGCAGGGGCTTCACTACGAGCAGTACTTC. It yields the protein CASSGSQGLHYEQYF.

Here the CDR3 reads CASNLGVRGLDTQYF. The DNA of the CDR3 is TGTGCCAGCAATTTGGGCGTTCGAGGACTAGATACGCAGTATTTT. The chain recombines TRBV27 with TRBJ2-3; D may be TRBD2 (5 bases). CDR1 is MNHEY and CDR2 is SMNVEV in the germline V gene (reference sequence). There are 15 residues in the CDR3. V was clipped by 7 bases and J by 5 bases, with 19 bases between them.

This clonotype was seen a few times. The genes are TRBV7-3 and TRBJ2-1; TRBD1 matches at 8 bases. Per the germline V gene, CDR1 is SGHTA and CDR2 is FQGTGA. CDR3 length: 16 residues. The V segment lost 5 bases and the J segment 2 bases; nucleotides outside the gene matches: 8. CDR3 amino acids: CASSPEGQAAYNEQFF. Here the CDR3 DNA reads TGTGCCAGCAGCCCGGAGGGACAGGCCGCCTACAATGAGCAGTTCTTC.

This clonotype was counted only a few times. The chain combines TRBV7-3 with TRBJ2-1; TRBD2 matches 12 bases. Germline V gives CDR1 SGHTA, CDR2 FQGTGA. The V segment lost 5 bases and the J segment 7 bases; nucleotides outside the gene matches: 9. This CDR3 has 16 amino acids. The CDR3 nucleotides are TGTGCCAGCAGCACCCCAGGGCTAGCGGGGGGGAATGAGCAGTTCTTC. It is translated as CASSTPGLAGGNEQFF.

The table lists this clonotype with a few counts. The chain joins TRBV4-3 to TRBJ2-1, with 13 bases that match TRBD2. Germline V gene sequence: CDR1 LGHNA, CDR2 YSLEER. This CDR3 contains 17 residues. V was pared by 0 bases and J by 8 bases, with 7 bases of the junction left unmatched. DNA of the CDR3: TGCGCCAGCAGCCAAGATTTTAGGACTAGCGGGAGTGATGAGCAGTTCTTC. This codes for CASSQDFRTSGSDEQFF.

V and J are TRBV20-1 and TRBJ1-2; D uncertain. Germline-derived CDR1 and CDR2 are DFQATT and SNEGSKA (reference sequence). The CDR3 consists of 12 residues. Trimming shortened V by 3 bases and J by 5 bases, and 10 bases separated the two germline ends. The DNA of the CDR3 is TGCAGTGCTAGTACAACAAGTTATGGCTACACCTTC. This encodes CSASTTSYGYTF.

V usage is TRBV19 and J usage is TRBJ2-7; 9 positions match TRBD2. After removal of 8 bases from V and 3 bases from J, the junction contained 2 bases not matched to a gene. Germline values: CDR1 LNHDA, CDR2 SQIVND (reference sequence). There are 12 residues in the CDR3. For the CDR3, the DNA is TGTGCCAGTGGTAGCGGGGGCTACGAGCAGTACTTC. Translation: CASGSGGYEQYF.

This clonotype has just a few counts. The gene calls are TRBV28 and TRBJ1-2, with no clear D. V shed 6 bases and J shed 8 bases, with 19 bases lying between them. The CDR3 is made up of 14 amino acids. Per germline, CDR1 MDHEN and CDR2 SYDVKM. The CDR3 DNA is TGTGCCAGCAGCCCTCCTCCGACTACAAGCGGCTACACCTTC. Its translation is CASSPPPTTSGYTF.

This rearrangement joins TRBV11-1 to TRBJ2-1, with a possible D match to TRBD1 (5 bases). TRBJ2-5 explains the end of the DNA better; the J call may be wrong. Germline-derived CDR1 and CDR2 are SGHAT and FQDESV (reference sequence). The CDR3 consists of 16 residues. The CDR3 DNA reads TGTGCCAGCAGCTCCTTCCTCAGGGAAATGACGGAGACCCAGTACTTC. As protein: CASSSFLREMTETQYF.

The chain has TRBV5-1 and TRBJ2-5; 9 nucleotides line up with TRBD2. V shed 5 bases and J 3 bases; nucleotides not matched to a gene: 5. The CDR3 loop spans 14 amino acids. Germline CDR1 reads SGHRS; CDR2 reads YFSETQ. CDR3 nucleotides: TGCGCCAGCAGTGGAAGCGGGGGGAAAGAGACCCAGTACTTC. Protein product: CASSGSGGKETQYF.

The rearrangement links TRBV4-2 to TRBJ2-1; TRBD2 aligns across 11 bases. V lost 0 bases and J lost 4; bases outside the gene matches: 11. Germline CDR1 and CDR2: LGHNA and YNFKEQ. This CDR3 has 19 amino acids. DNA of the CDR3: TGTGCCAGCAGCCAAGAGCTTATCTCCGGGACTAGCGGTTACAATGAGCAGTTCTTC. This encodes CASSQELISGTSGYNEQFF.